The entry that follows covers one TCR beta chain sequence. Germline loops: CDR1 SGDLS, CDR2 YYNGEE. The CDR3 is made up of 14 amino acids. V was clipped by 2 bases and J by 3 bases; unmatched bases: 1. This entry comes from a study of blood T cell repertoires in COVID-19. Clones were read by immunoSEQ multiplex PCR, and TCRdb kept only the in-frame ones, dropping some. This sample has approximately 77,000 clones, with about 80% found just once. The sequence derives from a woman in her 70s with acute or convalescent COVID-19. The sample comprised peripheral blood. The chain carries TRBV9 and TRBJ2-3; TRBD1 aligns across 9 bases. The CDR3, as DNA: TGTGCCAGCAGCGTGGACAGGGGTACAGATACGCAGTATTTT. Its translation: CASSVDRGTDTQYF.